Sequencing of this TCR beta chain was carried out in a study of blood T cell repertoires in COVID-19. Study context: T cells, B-cell-depleted T cells, or PBMCs provided the cDNA or gDNA that served as material.

In the original processing: Reference gene primer amplification in the assay estimated nucleated cell counts. Only in-frame clones appear in the TCRdb table, and some are missing; sequencing was by immunoSEQ multiplex PCR. That table is the source of V, J and clone size, and D and trimming were worked out from the DNA. Counted here are some 140,000 clones, around 85% occurring once; the ten biggest clones make up roughly 29%. The CDR3 extends over 14 amino acids. CDR1 and CDR2 from the germline V gene are LNHDA and SQIVND (reference sequence). V lost 5 bases to trimming and J lost 1 base; unmatched junction nucleotides: 4.

This chain connects TRBV19 to TRBJ1-1, with TRBD1 identical over 7 bases. Sequencing was carried out using peripheral blood. This receptor was obtained from a woman aged 55-70 years with acute or convalescent COVID-19. The DNA for the CDR3 is TGTGCCAGTAGTCCTCGGACAGGGAACACTGAAGCTTTCTTT. Its protein is CASSPRTGNTEAFF.